These 16 T cell receptor beta chains originate from one sample sequenced in a study of blood T cell repertoires in COVID-19. Sequencing used immunoSEQ multiplex PCR; TCRdb keeps in-frame clones, though not all of them. The sample shows a few hundred thousand clones, 80% to 90% of them seen only once. Sequenced: PBMCs or T cells enriched from blood (not recorded which). These receptors all come from a man between 18 and 29 years old with acute COVID-19.

The chain uses TRBV28 and TRBJ2-7, with 7 positions matching TRBD1. Looked up from germline, CDR1 is MDHEN and CDR2 is SYDVKM. This CDR3 has 14 residues. V shed 3 bases, J shed 1 base, and the junction held 3 bases outside the gene matches. The CDR3 spells CASSFGTVSYEQYF. The CDR3 nucleotides are TGTGCCAGCAGTTTTGGGACAGTGTCCTACGAGCAGTACTTC.

This chain connects TRBV7-9 to TRBJ1-1, with 8 bases identical to TRBD1. The CDR3 has 14 amino acids. Per the germline V gene, CDR1 is SEHNR and CDR2 is FQNEAQ (reference sequence). Unmatched junction bases numbered 6, after V lost 5 bases and J lost 4 bases. The CDR3: CASSGQGAVTEAFF. The CDR3 nucleotides are TGTGCCAGCAGCGGTCAGGGGGCGGTCACTGAAGCTTTCTTT.

The chain recombines TRBV4-3 with TRBJ2-1; D unclear. Germline CDR1 LGHNA, CDR2 YSLEER. Trimming cost V 3 bases and J 9 bases, with 12 bases left between them. The CDR3 covers 13 residues. The CDR3 coding sequence is TGCGCCAGCAGCCATGACACGATAAGTGAGCAGTTCTTC. Its protein product is CASSHDTISEQFF.

The chain recombines TRBV5-1 with TRBJ2-5; TRBD2 matches at 11 bases. This CDR3 contains 16 residues. J lost 2 bases, V lost 4 bases, and 7 bases had no gene match. Germline values: CDR1 SGHRS, CDR2 YFSETQ. The CDR3 nucleotides are TGCGCCAGCAGCGGGGGACTAGCGGTTTTTCAAGAGACCCAGTACTTC. This codes for CASSGGLAVFQETQYF.

V and J are TRBV12-3 or TRBV12-4 and TRBJ2-5; D is perhaps TRBD2 (5 bases). Trimming left V 1 base short and J 10 bases short, with 7 bases between. The length of the CDR3 is 11 residues. The CDR3 DNA follows: TGTGCCAGCAGTTTAGGGGGAGACCAGTACTTC. Translated: CASSLGGDQYF.

In the case of this clone: One junction end does not reproduce the germline sequence, and a read error may be involved. V gene TRBV28 combines with J gene TRBJ1-1, with 7 bases that match TRBD1. The germline gives CDR1 MDHEN, CDR2 SYDVKM. CDR3 length: 13 amino acids. CDR3 protein: CASCPGHGVGQDF. CDR3 nucleotide sequence: TGTGCCAGCTGTCCGGGACACGGAGTTGGACAGGACTTT.

The chain has TRBV3-1 (or the pseudogene TRBV3-2) and TRBJ1-3; no firm D call. The CDR3 runs to 17 residues. The germline V and J ends were trimmed by 1 base and 0 bases, with 13 bases remaining between them. Germline V gene lookup returns CDR1 LGHDT and CDR2 YNNKEL (reference sequence). The DNA of the CDR3 is TGTGCCAGCAGCCAAGGTGGCGTCAGGAACTCTGGAAACACCATATATTTT. Amino acid sequence: CASSQGGVRNSGNTIYF.

This chain joins TRBV28 and TRBJ2-7, with 10 bases fitting TRBD1. This CDR3 contains 16 residues. The V segment lost 6 bases and the J segment 2 bases; nucleotides outside the gene matches: 10. Germline assignment: CDR1 MDHEN and CDR2 SYDVKM. The CDR3 region has the DNA TGTGCCAGCAGCCCGACAGGGGGCGTTATCACCTACGAGCAGTACTTC. Residues: CASSPTGGVITYEQYF.

The gene calls are TRBV6-2 or TRBV6-3 and TRBJ1-2, with 9 bases that match TRBD1. The CDR3 runs 15 residues. Trimming at V came to 6 bases and at J to 5 bases, leaving 10 bases not matched to a gene. CDR1 and CDR2 (germline): MNHEY, SVGEGT. The CDR3 loop is CASSLLWTGVYGYTF. The CDR3 DNA reads as TGTGCCAGCAGCCTATTGTGGACAGGGGTTTATGGCTACACCTTC.

The rearrangement uses TRBV30 and TRBJ1-1, with a weak D call TRBD1 (5 bases). This CDR3 is 12 amino acids long. Trimming left V 2 bases short and J 10 bases short, with 14 bases between. Germline loops: CDR1 GTSNPN, CDR2 SVGIG (reference sequence). CDR3 loop: CAWSQRGARAFF. The CDR3, as DNA: TGTGCCTGGAGTCAACGTGGGGCTCGAGCTTTCTTT.

The V call is TRBV19, the J call TRBJ2-1; a weak D match, TRBD2 (5 bases). The CDR3 length is 13 residues. Germline V gene data show CDR1 as LNHDA and CDR2 as SQIVND (reference sequence). V was shortened by 4 bases and J by 6 bases, with 10 bases between the two germline ends. CDR3 loop: CASSTGLINEQFF. CDR3 coding DNA: TGTGCCAGTAGTACCGGACTCATCAATGAGCAGTTCTTC. Drawing the rest from reference TRBV19 and TRBJ2-1, the complete variable domain is DGGITQSPKYLFRKEGQNVTLSCEQNLNHDAMYWYRQDPGQGLRLIYYSQIVNDFQKGDIAEGYSVSREKKESFPLTVTSAQKNPTAFYLCASSTGLINEQFFGPGTRLTVL.

This clone was seen a single time. V and J are TRBV5-1 and TRBJ2-7; 8 bases agree with TRBD1. Germline assignment: CDR1 SGHRS and CDR2 YFSETQ. The CDR3 is 14 residues long. Trimming at V came to 2 bases and at J to 2 bases, leaving 3 bases not matched to a gene. CDR3 protein: CASSFDRGTYEQYF. The CDR3 nucleotides read TGCGCCAGCAGCTTCGACAGGGGAACCTACGAGCAGTACTTC. The whole variable domain, filled in from reference TRBV5-1 and TRBJ2-7, reads KAGVTQTPRYLIKTRGQQVTLSCSPISGHRSVSWYQQTPGQGLQFLFEYFSETQRNKGNFPGRFSGRQFSNSRSEMNVSTLELGDSALYLCASSFDRGTYEQYFGPGTRLTVT.

The chain couples TRBV19 to TRBJ1-1; D gene unclear. V shed 9 bases and J shed 4 bases, with 18 bases lying between them. This CDR3 is built from 14 residues. CDR1 LNHDA and CDR2 SQIVND come from the germline V gene (reference sequence). The CDR3 loop is CASRRTGVVTEAFF. The CDR3 bases are TGTGCCAGCCGAAGGACCGGGGTGGTCACTGAAGCTTTCTTT.

Here the CDR3 DNA reads TGTGCCAGCAGTTTAAATACCGATAGCCACTACGAGCAGTACTTC. Protein: CASSLNTDSHYEQYF. The genes are TRBV27 and TRBJ2-7, with D uncertain. This CDR3 contains 15 residues. The V end lost 2 bases, the J end lost 3 bases, and 14 bases lay between the germline ends. Germline CDR1 reads MNHEY; CDR2 reads SMNVEV (reference sequence).

The chain uses TRBV19 and TRBJ1-5, with D possibly matching TRBD1 (5 bases). This CDR3 spans 14 amino acids. Germline V lookup: CDR1 LNHDA, CDR2 SQIVND (reference sequence). V shed 5 bases and J shed 3 bases, with 11 bases lying between them. The CDR3: CASSPRDTNQPQHF. The CDR3 DNA reads as TGTGCCAGTAGTCCCAGGGATACCAATCAGCCCCAGCATTTT.

J is TRBJ2-7 and V is TRBV5-1; maybe TRBD1 (6 bases). CDR3 length equals 15 residues. Trimming removed 0 bases from V and 3 bases from J, with 13 bases in between. Germline values: CDR1 SGHRS, CDR2 YFSETQ. CDR3: CASSLGVQGDYEQYF. The CDR3 DNA reads TGCGCCAGCAGCTTGGGAGTACAGGGCGACTACGAGCAGTACTTC.